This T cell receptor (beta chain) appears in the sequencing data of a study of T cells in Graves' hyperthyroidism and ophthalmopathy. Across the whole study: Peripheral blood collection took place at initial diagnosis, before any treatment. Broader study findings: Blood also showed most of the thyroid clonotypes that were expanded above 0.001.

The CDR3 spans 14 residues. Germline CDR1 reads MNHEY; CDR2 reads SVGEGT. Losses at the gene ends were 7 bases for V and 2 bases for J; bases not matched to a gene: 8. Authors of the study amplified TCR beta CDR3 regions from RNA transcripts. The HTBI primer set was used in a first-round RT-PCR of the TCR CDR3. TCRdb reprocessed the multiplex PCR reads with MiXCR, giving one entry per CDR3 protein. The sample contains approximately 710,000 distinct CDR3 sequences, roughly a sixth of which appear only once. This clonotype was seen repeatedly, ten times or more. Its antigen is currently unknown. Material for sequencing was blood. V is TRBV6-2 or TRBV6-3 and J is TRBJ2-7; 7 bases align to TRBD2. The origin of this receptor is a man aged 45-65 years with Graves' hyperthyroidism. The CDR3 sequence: CASMVTGGTYEQYF. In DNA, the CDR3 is TGTGCCAGCATGGTGACGGGAGGTACCTACGAGCAGTACTTC.